The 6 T cell receptor beta chains presented below share a single source sample, sequenced in a study of OX40 agonist ivuxolimab in advanced cancers. This table comes from immunoSEQ multiplex PCR, and its TCRdb copy is limited to in-frame clones, with some not included. The sample includes some 48,000 clones, approximately 86% of them seen just once. Here the sequenced sample was CD4+ or CD8+ T cells sorted from blood, taken in a trial of the OX40 agonist ivuxolimab. These receptors came from an adult with an advanced solid tumor such as melanoma, head and neck, liver or kidney cancer.

The chain uses TRBV11-2 and TRBJ2-5; TRBD1 is a possible D gene (5 bases). CDR1 and CDR2 from the germline V gene are SGHAT and FQNNGV. This CDR3 contains 14 residues. The V gene lost 8 bases and the J gene lost 5 bases, with 18 bases spanning the gap. This chain's CDR3 is CASSRQGNRETQYF. The CDR3 bases are TGTGCCAGCTCCCGTCAGGGAAACCGGGAGACCCAGTACTTC. Complete variable domain (other parts from reference TRBV11-2 and TRBJ2-5): EAGVAQSPRYKIIEKRQSVAFWCNPISGHATLYWYQQILGQGPKLLIQFQNNGVVDDSQLPKDRFSAERLKGVDSTLKIQPAKLEDSAVYLCASSRQGNRETQYFGPGTRLLVL.

V and J are TRBV7-3 and TRBJ2-5; D not certain. V was trimmed by 1 base and J by 7 bases, leaving 10 bases between them. CDR1 is SGHTA and CDR2 is FQGTGA in the germline V gene. This CDR3 has 13 residues. The CDR3 bases are TGTGCCAGCAGCTTAAATATGGATGGGACCCAGTACTTC. Translating it yields CASSLNMDGTQYF.

V usage is TRBV6-5 and J usage is TRBJ2-3; 9 bases map to TRBD1. Per the germline V gene, CDR1 is MNHEY and CDR2 is SVGAGI. The CDR3 covers 16 residues. Trimming removed 4 bases from V and 6 bases from J; junction bases left unmatched: 11. The CDR3 coding sequence is TGTGCCAGCAGTTTTCTAACAGGGGGCTTTCTTGATACGCAGTATTTT. Amino acid sequence: CASSFLTGGFLDTQYF.

The chain couples TRBV4-2 to TRBJ2-4; 10 positions agree with TRBD1. The germline CDR1 and CDR2 sequences are LGHNA and YNFKEQ. The CDR3 consists of 20 residues. J was trimmed by 0 bases and V by 4 bases; bases with no gene match: 15. The CDR3 DNA is TGTGCCAGCAGCCGGGGGCTAGACAGGGGGCCTTTTATAGCCAAAAACATTCAGTACTTC. Translating gives CASSRGLDRGPFIAKNIQYF.

This chain links TRBV7-7 with TRBJ2-2; 7 positions agree with TRBD1. Germline V CDR1 and CDR2: SSHAT, FNYEAQ (reference sequence). The CDR3 has 16 residues. The V gene end was trimmed by 5 bases and the J gene end by 4 bases; junction bases not matched to a gene: 10. The CDR3 is CASSPRGTEGTGELFF. CDR3 in DNA: TGTGCCAGCAGCCCAAGGGGGACAGAGGGCACCGGGGAGCTGTTTTTT.

This chain links TRBV19 with TRBJ1-6; D gene ambiguous. This CDR3 spans 17 amino acids. Deletions cut 5 bases from V and 0 bases from J, with 14 bases between. CDR1 LNHDA and CDR2 SQIVND come from the germline V gene (reference sequence). The CDR3 DNA sequence: TGTGCCAGTAGTCCCCGACCGGGGAGCTCCTATAATTCACCCCTCCACTTT. The encoded protein is CASSPRPGSSYNSPLHF.